One and the same sample provided the 2 T cell receptor beta chains below, sequenced in a study of T cell responses to AZD1222 COVID-19 vaccine. Using immunoSEQ multiplex PCR, the repertoire was profiled, and TCRdb retains in-frame clones only, with some absent. The data hold some 180,000 clones, with around 90% observed a single time. Source: peripheral blood, taken 28 days after the second AZD1222 dose. Receptors originate from an adult who received the AZD1222 COVID-19 vaccine.

J is TRBJ1-1 and V is TRBV29-1; no reliable D call. Trimming cost V 4 bases and J 5 bases, with 11 bases left between them. The CDR3 is 12 amino acids. Germline assignment: CDR1 SQVTM and CDR2 ANQGSEA. CDR3 DNA sequence: TGCAGCGTTGCAGATGGATTTACTGAAGCTTTCTTT. This encodes CSVADGFTEAFF.

CDR3 nucleotide sequence: TGTGCCAGCAGCTTAGGGTACAGGAGCTCCTACAATGAGCAGTTCTTC. This encodes CASSLGYRSSYNEQFF. The V and J genes are TRBV7-9 and TRBJ2-1, with D possibly matching TRBD1 (5 bases). Germline assignment: CDR1 SEHNR and CDR2 FQNEAQ (reference sequence). V was shortened by 1 base and J by 0 bases, with 10 bases between the two germline ends. CDR3 length: 16 residues.